The T cell receptor beta chain under discussion was sequenced for a study of technical replicates of blood from a handful of donors. Trimming stripped 3 bases from V and 2 bases from J, with 5 bases between. The CDR3 loop spans 12 amino acids. Germline-derived CDR1 and CDR2 are MGHDK and SYGVNS. The protocol was immunoSEQ multiplex PCR, while the TCRdb copy is restricted to in-frame clones and leaves out a portion. The sample comprises 55,000 to 60,000 clones, over 85% of which are singletons, and about 4% rests with the top ten. The chain is built from TRBV25-1 and TRBJ2-7; D is uncertain. The receptor was derived from a human donor in good health. Some clones in this sample may be carry-over from other donors' samples. The sequenced material came from PBMCs. The CDR3 coding sequence is TGTGCCAGCAGTGACCGGGCCTACGAGCAGTACTTC. Protein sequence: CASSDRAYEQYF.